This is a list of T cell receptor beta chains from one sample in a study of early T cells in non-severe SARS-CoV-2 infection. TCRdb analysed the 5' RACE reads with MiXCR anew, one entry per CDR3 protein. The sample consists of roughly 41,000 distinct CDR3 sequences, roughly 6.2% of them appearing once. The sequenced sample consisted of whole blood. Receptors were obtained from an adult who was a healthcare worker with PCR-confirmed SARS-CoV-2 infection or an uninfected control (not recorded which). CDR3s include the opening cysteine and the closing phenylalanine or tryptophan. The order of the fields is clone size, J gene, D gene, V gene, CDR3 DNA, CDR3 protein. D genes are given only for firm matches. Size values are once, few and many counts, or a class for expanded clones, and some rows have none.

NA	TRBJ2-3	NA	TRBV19	TGTGCCAGTAGTATGGGACACCGAGATACGCAGTATTTT	CASSMGHRDTQYF
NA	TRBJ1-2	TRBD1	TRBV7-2	TGTGCCAGCAGGCCCGGACAGGGGGCCTATGGCTACACCTTC	CASRPGQGAYGYTF
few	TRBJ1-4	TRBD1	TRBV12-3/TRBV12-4	TGTGCCAGCAGTTTAGCGGCGACAGGGCTGTTTTTT	CASSLAATGLFF
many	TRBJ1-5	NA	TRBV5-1	TGCGCCAGCAGCCGAGAAGGGGTCGCAGCCCAGTATAGCAATCAGCCCCAGCATTTT	CASSREGVAAQYSNQPQHF
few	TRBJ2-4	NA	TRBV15	TGTGCCACCAGCAGAGACACCGGTGGGGGGTTCTTGGACATTCAGTACTTC	CATSRDTGGGFLDIQYF
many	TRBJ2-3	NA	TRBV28	TGTGCCAGTCTAACCGGAGCCACTAGCACAGATACGCAGTATTTT	CASLTGATSTDTQYF
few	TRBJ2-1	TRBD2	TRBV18	TGTGCCAGCTCACCTAGGATCCGGACTAGCGGACCCTACAATGAGCAGTTCTTC	CASSPRIRTSGPYNEQFF
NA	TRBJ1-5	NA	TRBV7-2	TGTGCCAGCAGCTTCCCCCCTAGCAATCAGCCCCAGCATTTT	CASSFPPSNQPQHF
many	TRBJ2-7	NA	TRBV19	TGTGCCAGTAGCCCCGGGACGACCTACGAGCAGTACTTC	CASSPGTTYEQYF
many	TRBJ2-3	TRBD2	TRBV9	TGTGCCAGCAGCGCTAGCGGGGGGCTCTCAGATACGCAGTATTTT	CASSASGGLSDTQYF
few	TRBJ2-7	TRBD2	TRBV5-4	TGTGCCAGCAGCCCCCTTCCCAGCGGGGCGTTCTACGAGCAGTACTTC	CASSPLPSGAFYEQYF
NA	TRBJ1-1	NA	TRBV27	TGTGCCAGCAGTTCCCCCCCCCTTGGTGCTTTCTTT	CASSSPPLGAFF
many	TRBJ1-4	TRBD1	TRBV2	TGTGCCAGCAGTGAGGGGAGGCAGGGGGCCGCAACTAATGAAAAACTGTTTTTT	CASSEGRQGAATNEKLFF
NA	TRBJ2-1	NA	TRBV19	TGTGCAAGCGGTCTTGGCGGGAATTTTTACAATGAGCAGTTCTTC	CASGLGGNFYNEQFF
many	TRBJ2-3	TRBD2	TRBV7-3	TGTGCCAGCAGCTGGGGGACTAGCAGTACAGATACGCAGTATTTT	CASSWGTSSTDTQYF
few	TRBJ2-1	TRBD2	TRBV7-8	TGTGCCAGCAGCCCCCTGGGGGGGTCCTACAATGAGCAGTTCTTC	CASSPLGGSYNEQFF
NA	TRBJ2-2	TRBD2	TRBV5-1	TGCGCCAGCAGCCCCCGGGGGGATCTGAACACCGGGGAGCTGTTTTTT	CASSPRGDLNTGELFF
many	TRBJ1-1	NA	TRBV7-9	TGTGCCAGCAGCCCTTACGTAGGGACTAGGAACACTGAAGCTTTCTTT	CASSPYVGTRNTEAFF
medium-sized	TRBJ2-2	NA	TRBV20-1	TGCAGTGCTAGACATTACACCGGGGAGCTGTTTTTT	CSARHYTGELFF
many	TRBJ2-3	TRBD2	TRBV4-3	TGCGCCAGCAGCCAAGAATCTCGAGCGGGGGGCTTCGCAGATACGCAGTATTTT	CASSQESRAGGFADTQYF
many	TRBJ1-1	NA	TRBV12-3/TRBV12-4	TGTGCCAGCAGTCCCAGGAGTATGAACACTGAAGCTTTCTTT	CASSPRSMNTEAFF
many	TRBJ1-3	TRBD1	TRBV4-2	TGTGCCAGCAGCCAAGAGGGGACAGACTTCGGAAACACCATATATTTT	CASSQEGTDFGNTIYF
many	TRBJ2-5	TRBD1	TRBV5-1	TGCGCCAGCAGCCCGGGACAGCCCGCGGAGACCCAGTACTTC	CASSPGQPAETQYF
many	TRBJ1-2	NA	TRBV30	TGTGCCTGGAGGTCGACCCAGGGGAGCTATGGCTACACCTTC	CAWRSTQGSYGYTF
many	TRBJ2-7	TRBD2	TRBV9	TGTGCCAGCAGCCTTGGGACTAGCGGGAGTGCGTACGAGCAGTACTTC	CASSLGTSGSAYEQYF
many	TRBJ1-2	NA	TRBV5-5	TGTGCCAGCAGCTTAATGTACGACAGCCCTAACTATGGCTACACCTTC	CASSLMYDSPNYGYTF
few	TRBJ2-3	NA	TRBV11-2	TGTGCCAGCACCCTAGGGAGACCGACAGATACGCAGTATTTT	CASTLGRPTDTQYF
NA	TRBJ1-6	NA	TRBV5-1	TGCGCCAGCAGCTTGGTAGGGGTTGATTTTTCACCCCTCCACTTT	CASSLVGVDFSPLHF
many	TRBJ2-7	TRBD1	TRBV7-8	TGTGCCAGCAGCGGGACAGGGAACGTCGGAGCCTACGAGCAGTACTTC	CASSGTGNVGAYEQYF
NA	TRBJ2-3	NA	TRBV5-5	TGTGCCAGCAGCTTGGGAGGGGCTAGAGATACGCAGTATTTT	CASSLGGARDTQYF
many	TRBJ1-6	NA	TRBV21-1	TGTGCCAGCAGCACCCGATTATACAGGGGTGGCAATTCACCCCTCCACTTT	CASSTRLYRGGNSPLHF
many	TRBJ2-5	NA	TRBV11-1	TGTGCCAGCAGCGGGGGGCTACTAGAGACCCAGTACTTC	CASSGGLLETQYF
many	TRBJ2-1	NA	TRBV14	TGTGCCAGCAGCCTACGGAGGACTCCTATCGGCGGGCAGTTCTTC	CASSLRRTPIGGQFF